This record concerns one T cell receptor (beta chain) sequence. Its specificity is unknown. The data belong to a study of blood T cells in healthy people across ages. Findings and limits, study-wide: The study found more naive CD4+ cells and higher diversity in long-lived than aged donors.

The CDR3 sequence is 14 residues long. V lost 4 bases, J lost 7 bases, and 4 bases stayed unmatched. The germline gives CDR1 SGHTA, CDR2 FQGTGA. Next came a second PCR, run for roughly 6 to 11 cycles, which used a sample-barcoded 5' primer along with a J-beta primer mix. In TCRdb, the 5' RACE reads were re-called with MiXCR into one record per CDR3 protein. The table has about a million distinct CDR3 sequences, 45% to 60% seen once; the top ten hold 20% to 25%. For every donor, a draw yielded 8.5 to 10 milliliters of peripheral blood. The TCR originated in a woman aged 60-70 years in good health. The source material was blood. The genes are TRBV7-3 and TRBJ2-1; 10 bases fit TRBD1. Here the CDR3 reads CASSSGTGVNEQFF. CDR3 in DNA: TGTGCCAGCAGCTCTGGGACAGGGGTGAATGAGCAGTTCTTC. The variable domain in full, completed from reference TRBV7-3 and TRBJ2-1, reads GAGVSQTPSNKVTEKGKYVELRCDPISGHTALYWYRQSLGQGPEFLIYFQGTGAADDSGLPNDRFFAVRPEGSVSTLKIQRTERGDSAVYLCASSSGTGVNEQFFGPGTRLTVL.